The 31 T cell receptor beta chains given below trace back to one sample, sequenced in a study of T-cell memory formation after mild COVID-19. Via MiXCR, TCRdb re-called the 5' RACE reads, giving one row per CDR3 protein. The repertoire has around 130,000 distinct CDR3 sequences, about a sixth of them found once; the top ten carry over 11%. Sequenced material: PBMCs or a T cell subset sorted from them (not recorded which). The origin of the receptors is an adult woman who had mild COVID-19 (a few samples of this study predate the infection). Cell type and time point are not known.

This clonotype was detected a few times. This chain links TRBV6-1 with TRBJ1-2, with D unclear. Germline values: CDR1 MNHNS, CDR2 SASEGT. The V end was cut by 2 bases, the J end by 4 bases, with 23 bases between. The CDR3 spans 18 residues. The CDR3 DNA reads as TGTGCCAGCAGTGAATTCTCCCCAACCTCGGCCTTAATCTATGGCTACACCTTC. Its protein product is CASSEFSPTSALIYGYTF.

The CDR3 loop is CASSWTERNEKLFF. The CDR3 nucleotides read TGTGCCAGCAGCTGGACTGAACGCAATGAAAAACTGTTTTTT. This chain uses TRBV7-9 with TRBJ1-4; D unclear. Germline V gene sequence: CDR1 SEHNR, CDR2 FQNEAQ (reference sequence). The CDR3 consists of 14 residues. Trimming took off 4 bases at V and 5 bases at J, with 11 bases between the two ends.

The chain employs TRBV20-1 and TRBJ2-1; D perhaps matches TRBD1 (6 bases). The ends were cut back, 0 bases at V and 6 bases at J, with 12 bases in the middle. The germline CDR1 and CDR2 sequences are DFQATT and SNEGSKA (reference sequence). The CDR3 has 14 amino acids. The CDR3: CSARDYRDLNEQFF. The CDR3 region has the DNA TGCAGTGCTAGAGACTACAGGGATCTCAATGAGCAGTTCTTC.

The chain has TRBV4-1 and TRBJ2-7, with TRBD1 matching over 8 bases. CDR1 and CDR2 from the germline V gene are MGHRA and YSYEKL. Trimming took 4 bases from V and 6 from J; bases not matched to a gene: 8. The CDR3 has 14 residues. This CDR3 reads CASSLSPGGGEQYF. The CDR3 DNA is TGCGCCAGCAGCCTTTCACCAGGGGGCGGCGAGCAGTACTTC.

This clonotype came up a few times. The V gene is TRBV6-2 or TRBV6-3, the J gene TRBJ2-5; D call uncertain. In germline, CDR1 is MNHEY, CDR2 SVGEGT. The V end lost 3 bases, the J end lost 0 bases, and 8 bases lay between the germline ends. The length of the CDR3 is 14 residues. The CDR3 DNA reads TGTGCCAGCAGTTATGGAGTGTACCAAGAGACCCAGTACTTC. Protein sequence: CASSYGVYQETQYF.

The chain couples TRBV19 to TRBJ1-1; D is ambiguous. The CDR3 consists of 13 residues. Trimming shortened V by 6 bases and J by 4 bases, and 12 bases separated the two germline ends. CDR1 is LNHDA, CDR2 SQIVND, per germline (reference sequence). The CDR3 DNA sequence: TGTGCCAGTAGGGAGAAGGGTAGCACTGAAGCTTTCTTT. Its protein product is CASREKGSTEAFF.

This clonotype was observed a few times. V is TRBV24-1 and J is TRBJ1-1, with D unclear. The CDR3 totals 13 residues. V shed 1 base and J shed 1 base, with 3 bases lying between them. Germline CDR1 and CDR2: KGHDR and SFDVKD. The CDR3 loop reads CATSDFGNTEAFF. The CDR3 coding sequence is TGTGCCACCAGTGATTTCGGGAACACTGAAGCTTTCTTT.

There are a few counts of this clonotype. CDR3 protein: CAISESSQGTYNEQFF. CDR3 DNA: TGTGCCATCAGTGAGTCGAGCCAGGGAACCTACAATGAGCAGTTCTTC. This chain joins TRBV10-3 and TRBJ2-1, with a possible D match to TRBD1 (5 bases). The ends were cut back, 0 bases at V and 2 bases at J, with 11 bases in the middle. The germline gives CDR1 ENHRY, CDR2 SYGVKD. CDR3 length: 16 amino acids.

This clonotype has more than one count but fewer than ten. The chain combines TRBV30 with TRBJ1-4; the D is unclear. The CDR3 covers 12 residues. The germline V gene has CDR1 GTSNPN and CDR2 SVGIG (reference sequence). V dropped 8 bases and J dropped 0 bases, with 7 bases sitting between them. CDR3 sequence: CAVESTNEKLFF. DNA of the CDR3: TGTGCCGTTGAATCAACTAATGAAAAACTGTTTTTT.

The chain has TRBV5-4 and TRBJ2-7; D is perhaps TRBD1 or TRBD2 (5 bases each). V was shortened by 4 bases and J by 5 bases, with 7 bases between the two germline ends. Germline CDR1 is SGHNT and CDR2 is YYREEE (reference sequence). CDR3 size: 11 residues. Written as DNA, the CDR3 is TGTGCCAGCAGCATGGGGGACGAGCAGTACTTC. It yields the protein CASSMGDEQYF.

V and J are TRBV12-3 or TRBV12-4 and TRBJ1-2; D possibly corresponds to TRBD1 (6 bases). CDR3 length: 16 amino acids. V lost 3 bases to trimming and J lost 0 bases, with 14 bases between them. Written as DNA, the CDR3 is TGTGCCAGCAGTTTCGCCACGGACAGCTCTAACTATGGCTACACCTTC. Encoded protein: CASSFATDSSNYGYTF.

The chain has TRBV10-3 and TRBJ2-3; D might be TRBD2 (5 bases). The V gene lost 3 bases and the J gene lost 5 bases, with 6 bases spanning the gap. The CDR3 has 12 residues. The germline V gene encodes CDR1 ENHRY and CDR2 SYGVKD. CDR3 DNA: TGTGCCATCAGTGACCGGGAAGATACGCAGTATTTT. The encoded protein is CAISDREDTQYF.

This clonotype has just a few counts. This rearrangement joins TRBV2 to TRBJ1-4; no clear D gene. The germline CDR1 and CDR2 sequences are SNHLY and FYNNEI. Trimming pared 4 bases from V and 7 bases from J, leaving 4 bases between. This CDR3 contains 11 residues. This CDR3 is CASSASEKLFF. CDR3 coding DNA: TGTGCCAGCAGTGCCTCTGAAAAACTGTTTTTT.

J is TRBJ1-2 and V is TRBV7-9; possible D gene TRBD1, 6 bases. Germline-derived CDR1 and CDR2 are SEHNR and FQNEAQ (reference sequence). CDR3 length equals 15 residues. V was trimmed by 4 bases and J by 5 bases, leaving 17 bases between them. CDR3 in amino acids: CASSSPFRGKYGYTF. The CDR3 region has the DNA TGTGCCAGCAGCTCCCCCTTTAGGGGGAAGTATGGCTACACCTTC.

This clonotype appeared a few times. The rearrangement uses TRBV5-4 and TRBJ2-3; 8 bases fit TRBD2. This CDR3 contains 15 residues. V gave up 0 bases and J gave up 3 bases; unmatched junction bases: 3. Looked up from germline, CDR1 is SGHNT and CDR2 is YYREEE (reference sequence). The CDR3 nucleotides are TGTGCCAGCAGCTTGGCGGGAGGGGAGACAGATACGCAGTATTTT. It specifies CASSLAGGETDTQYF.

The chain joins TRBV9 to TRBJ2-2; D gene uncertain. The CDR3 runs 13 residues. Trimming shortened V by 3 bases and J by 5 bases, and 8 bases separated the two germline ends. Per the germline V gene, CDR1 is SGDLS and CDR2 is YYNGEE. The CDR3 coding sequence is TGTGCCAGCAGCGCAGCCTCTACCGGGGAGCTGTTTTTT. Amino acid sequence: CASSAASTGELFF. Together with reference TRBV9 and TRBJ2-2, the CDR3 gives the full variable domain: DSGVTQTPKHLITATGQRVTLRCSPRSGDLSVYWYQQSLDQGLQFLIQYYNGEERAKGNILERFSAQQFPDLHSELNLSSLELGDSALYFCASSAASTGELFFGEGSRLTVL.

This clonotype was observed a few times. One end of the junction does not line up with germline, which may come from a read error. V usage is TRBV5-1 and J usage is TRBJ2-7; D gene ambiguous. This CDR3 has 13 residues. Germline-derived CDR1 and CDR2 are SGHRS and YFSETQ. CDR3 nucleotide sequence: TGCGCGAGCAGCTCAAGGGTGGCCTACGAGCAGTACTTC. Amino acids: CASSSRVAYEQYF.

This clonotype has more than one count but fewer than ten. V and J are TRBV24-1 and TRBJ2-3; TRBD1 is a possible D gene (6 bases). The CDR3 covers 13 residues. Germline values: CDR1 KGHDR, CDR2 SFDVKD. The V gene lost 7 bases and the J gene lost 0 bases, with 7 bases spanning the gap. CDR3 sequence: CATRGGSTDTQYF. CDR3 coding DNA: TGTGCCACCAGAGGGGGAAGCACAGATACGCAGTATTTT.

This clonotype has just a few counts. J is TRBJ1-2 and V is TRBV29-1; D is undetermined. This CDR3 is 13 amino acids long. The V gene's germline CDR1 is SQVTM and CDR2 ANQGSEA. Trimming cost V 3 bases and J 6 bases, with 14 bases left between them. The CDR3 loop is CSVDKSGRDGYTF. The CDR3, as DNA: TGCAGCGTTGATAAAAGCGGTCGGGATGGCTACACCTTC.

This clonotype was counted a few times. The genes are TRBV11-1 and TRBJ2-7; D possibly corresponds to TRBD2 (7 bases). Germline loops: CDR1 SGHAT, CDR2 FQDESV (reference sequence). The CDR3 is made up of 15 amino acids. Trimming took 4 bases from V and 3 from J, leaving 16 bases between them. This CDR3 reads CASSWRGGWNYEQYF. CDR3 sequence (DNA): TGTGCCAGCAGCTGGAGGGGGGGCTGGAACTACGAGCAGTACTTC.

This chain uses TRBV4-1 with TRBJ1-6; 10 positions match TRBD1. V was pared by 4 bases and J by 7 bases, with 7 bases of the junction left unmatched. Germline-derived CDR1 and CDR2 are MGHRA and YSYEKL. CDR3 length: 16 residues. The CDR3 region is CASSLPPGQGNSPLHF. The CDR3 DNA reads TGCGCCAGCAGCCTACCTCCGGGACAGGGGAATTCACCCCTCCACTTT.

The chain couples TRBV7-3 to TRBJ1-2; 9 bases map to TRBD1. With 5 bases clipped from V and 2 bases from J, the junction kept 6 bases outside the gene matches. Germline V gene data show CDR1 as SGHTA and CDR2 as FQGTGA. The CDR3 covers 15 residues. CDR3 bases: TGTGCCAGCAGCCTCGGACAGGGGCCCAACTATGGCTACACCTTC. The encoded protein is CASSLGQGPNYGYTF.

This chain links TRBV7-9 with TRBJ2-5; 8 nucleotides match TRBD2. The CDR3 length is 15 residues. With V trimmed by 5 bases and J by 1 base, 6 bases remained unmatched. Germline V lookup: CDR1 SEHNR, CDR2 FQNEAQ (reference sequence). DNA of the CDR3: TGTGCCAGCAGCCGCGGGGGGATCCGCCAAGAGACCCAGTACTTC. It encodes CASSRGGIRQETQYF.

This clonotype came up a few times. The gene calls are TRBV27 and TRBJ1-1; D gene ambiguous. Germline V lookup: CDR1 MNHEY, CDR2 SMNVEV (reference sequence). The CDR3 is 15 amino acids. V gave up 1 base and J gave up 2 bases, with 11 bases separating them. CDR3 sequence: CASSLFGSSNTEAFF. The CDR3, as DNA: TGTGCCAGCAGTTTATTCGGGTCCTCCAACACTGAAGCTTTCTTT.

The chain joins TRBV4-3 to TRBJ1-6, with 8 bases identical to TRBD1. Trimming at V came to 3 bases and at J to 5 bases, leaving 3 bases not matched to a gene. The CDR3 loop spans 15 amino acids. Per the germline V gene, CDR1 is LGHNA and CDR2 is YSLEER. Here the CDR3 reads CASSHMDRDNSPLHF. The CDR3 DNA sequence: TGCGCCAGCAGCCATATGGACAGGGATAATTCACCCCTCCACTTT.

This clonotype has only a few counts. The V and J genes are TRBV6-5 and TRBJ2-1, with D hard to call. There are 15 residues in the CDR3. Germline loops: CDR1 MNHEY, CDR2 SVGAGI. The V end was cut by 6 bases, the J end by 0 bases, with 12 bases between. CDR3 amino acids: CASSQTINSYNEQFF. The CDR3, as DNA: TGTGCCAGCAGCCAGACCATTAACTCCTACAATGAGCAGTTCTTC.

The genes are TRBV20-1 and TRBJ2-5; 11 bases are shared with TRBD1. The CDR3 length is 13 residues. Per the germline V gene, CDR1 is DFQATT and CDR2 is SNEGSKA (reference sequence). Trimming took 6 bases from V and 7 from J; bases not matched to a gene: 7. The CDR3 loop reads CSALSGQGGTQYF. For the CDR3, the DNA is TGCAGTGCCTTATCGGGACAGGGGGGGACCCAGTACTTC.

This clonotype was seen only a few times. The chain recombines TRBV6-5 with TRBJ1-5; 7 positions agree with TRBD1. Germline V lookup: CDR1 MNHEY, CDR2 SVGAGI. Trimming took 5 bases from V and 2 from J; bases not matched to a gene: 3. CDR3 length equals 14 residues. CDR3 region: CASSSDRGNQPQHF. For the CDR3, the DNA is TGTGCCAGCAGTAGCGACAGGGGCAATCAGCCCCAGCATTTT.

The rearrangement links TRBV7-2 to TRBJ2-1; D is perhaps TRBD1 or TRBD2 (5 bases each). This CDR3 spans 17 amino acids. V was trimmed by 5 bases and J by 3 bases, leaving 20 bases between them. CDR1 is SGHTA, CDR2 FQGNSA, per germline. CDR3 sequence: CASSPLPGTVLYNEQFF. The CDR3, as DNA: TGTGCCAGCAGCCCGCTTCCCGGGACCGTCCTCTACAATGAGCAGTTCTTC.

This clonotype was picked up a small number of times. J is TRBJ2-7 and V is TRBV7-2, with 10 bases identical to TRBD2. The CDR3 loop spans 15 amino acids. Germline assignment: CDR1 SGHTA and CDR2 FQGNSA. Unmatched junction bases numbered 4, after V lost 5 bases and J lost 0 bases. The CDR3 is CASSRRTSGSYEQYF. CDR3 sequence (DNA): TGTGCCAGCAGCCGGAGGACTAGCGGCTCCTACGAGCAGTACTTC.

In its sample, this clonotype was seen a few times. This rearrangement joins TRBV19 to TRBJ1-1; D remains ambiguous. V was trimmed by 6 bases and J by 0 bases, leaving 11 bases between them. In germline, CDR1 is LNHDA, CDR2 SQIVND (reference sequence). The CDR3 is made up of 14 amino acids. CDR3 region: CASRQKQMNTEAFF. The CDR3 DNA is TGTGCCAGTAGACAGAAACAGATGAACACTGAAGCTTTCTTT.